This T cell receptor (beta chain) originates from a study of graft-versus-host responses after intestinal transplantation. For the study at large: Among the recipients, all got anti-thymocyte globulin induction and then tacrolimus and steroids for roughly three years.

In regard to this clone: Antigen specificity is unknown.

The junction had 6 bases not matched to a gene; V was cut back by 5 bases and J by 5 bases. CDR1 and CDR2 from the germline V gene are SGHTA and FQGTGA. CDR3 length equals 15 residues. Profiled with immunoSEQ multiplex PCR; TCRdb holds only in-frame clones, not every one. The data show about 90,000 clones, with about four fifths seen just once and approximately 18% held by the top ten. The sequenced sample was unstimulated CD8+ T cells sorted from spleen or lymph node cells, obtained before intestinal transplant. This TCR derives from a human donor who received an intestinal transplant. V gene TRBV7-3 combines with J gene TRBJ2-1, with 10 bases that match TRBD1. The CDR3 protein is CASSLDRGVNNEQFF. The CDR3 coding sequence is TGTGCCAGCAGCCTGGACAGGGGGGTGAACAATGAGCAGTTCTTC.